These 18 T cell receptor beta chains came from one sample sequenced in a study of T cell repertoires in cytomegalovirus infection. TCRdb fed the reads into MiXCR, producing one record per CDR3 protein. This table holds a few hundred thousand distinct CDR3 sequences, approximately 14% found once. The sample was PBMCs. Every receptor here comes from a human donor in good health (CMV status not recorded). Some clones in this sample may be carry-over from other donors' samples.

The chain carries TRBV7-9 and TRBJ2-3; D is perhaps TRBD1 or TRBD2 (5 bases each). The V gene lost 2 bases and the J gene lost 1 base, with 10 bases spanning the gap. The germline V gene has CDR1 SEHNR and CDR2 FQNEAQ (reference sequence). The CDR3 sequence is 15 residues long. The CDR3 loop reads CASSLSGPGTDTQYF. The CDR3 nucleotides are TGTGCCAGCAGCTTATCGGGACCAGGCACAGATACGCAGTATTTT.

The sample holds a few counts of this clonotype. The gene calls are TRBV7-8 and TRBJ2-5; maybe TRBD1 (6 bases). Germline CDR1 SGHVS, CDR2 FQNEAQ. The CDR3 totals 15 residues. With 5 bases removed from V and 1 base from J, the gap between germline ends came to 14 bases. The CDR3 DNA reads TGTGCCAGCAGCATACAGGGTCCCGGCCAAGAGACCCAGTACTTC. It encodes CASSIQGPGQETQYF.

The chain is built from TRBV12-3 or TRBV12-4 and TRBJ2-4; D perhaps matches TRBD2 (5 bases). The CDR3 has 14 residues. V lost 3 bases and J 0 bases, leaving 6 bases between the germline ends. In DNA, the CDR3 is TGTGCCAGCAGTTTTGCGGGAGCCAAAAACATTCAGTACTTC. Its translation: CASSFAGAKNIQYF.

The sample holds a few counts of this clonotype. The genes are TRBV29-1 and TRBJ1-1, with a possible D match to TRBD1 (5 bases). Per germline, CDR1 SQVTM and CDR2 ANQGSEA. This CDR3 contains 12 residues. V was trimmed by 4 bases and J by 7 bases, leaving 13 bases between them. The CDR3 loop is CSVGNTGHEAFF. The DNA of the CDR3 is TGCAGCGTTGGAAACACAGGCCATGAAGCTTTCTTT.

This clonotype was detected many times. The rearrangement joins TRBV7-2 to TRBJ2-6, with a tentative D call TRBD1 (5 bases). CDR3 length: 16 residues. In germline, CDR1 is SGHTA, CDR2 FQGNSA. With 1 base removed from V and 1 base from J, the gap between germline ends came to 8 bases. In DNA, the CDR3 is TGTGCCAGCAGCTTAGGGGGCGTTTCTGGGGCCAACGTCCTGACTTTC. This encodes CASSLGGVSGANVLTF. Drawing the rest from reference TRBV7-2 and TRBJ2-6, the complete variable domain is GAGVSQSPSNKVTEKGKDVELRCDPISGHTALYWYRQSLGQGLEFLIYFQGNSAPDKSGLPSDRFSAERTGGSVSTLTIQRTQQEDSAVYLCASSLGGVSGANVLTFGAGSRLTVL.

This clonotype was counted many times. CDR3 sequence reads: CASKSTYSNQPQHF. The CDR3 DNA sequence: TGTGCCAGCAAATCTACTTATAGCAATCAGCCCCAGCATTTT. The chain has TRBV28 and TRBJ1-5; D is unclear. Looked up from germline, CDR1 is MDHEN and CDR2 is SYDVKM. Trimming pared 7 bases from V and 0 bases from J, leaving 10 bases between. This CDR3 is 14 amino acids long.

The chain combines TRBV20-1 with TRBJ1-3; D is ambiguous. Looked up from germline, CDR1 is DFQATT and CDR2 is SNEGSKA (reference sequence). Between the trimmed V and J ends, which lost 5 bases and 0 bases, there was a span of 11 bases. This CDR3 is built from 14 residues. CDR3 sequence reads: CSAFESYSGNTIYF. DNA of the CDR3: TGCAGTGCTTTTGAATCCTACTCTGGAAACACCATATATTTT.

This clonotype was counted only a few times. The chain couples TRBV9 to TRBJ1-2; D unresolved. Trimming left V 0 bases short and J 4 bases short, with 10 bases between. Per the germline V gene, CDR1 is SGDLS and CDR2 is YYNGEE. The CDR3 covers 14 residues. In DNA form, the CDR3 reads TGTGCCAGCAGCGTAGGGTCGGCGCCCTATGGCTACACCTTC. Translation gives CASSVGSAPYGYTF.

A few counts support this clonotype. The chain couples TRBV7-6 to TRBJ1-3; D perhaps matches TRBD1 (5 bases). V lost 2 bases and J lost 4, with 15 bases in between. There are 16 residues in the CDR3. CDR1 SGHVS and CDR2 FNYEAQ come from the germline V gene. The CDR3 sequence: CASSLTGRLDGNTIYF. The DNA of the CDR3 is TGTGCCAGCAGCTTAACGGGACGGTTGGACGGAAACACCATATATTTT. Together with reference TRBV7-6 and TRBJ1-3, the CDR3 gives the full variable domain: GAGVSQSPRYKVTKRGQDVALRCDPISGHVSLYWYRQALGQGPEFLTYFNYEAQQDKSGLPNDRFSAERPEGSISTLTIQRTEQRDSAMYRCASSLTGRLDGNTIYFGEGSWLTVV.

At least ten counts were recorded for this clonotype. The gene calls are TRBV12-3 or TRBV12-4 and TRBJ2-1, with D possibly TRBD2 on 7 matching bases. The CDR3 runs 15 residues. The ends were cut back, 4 bases at V and 6 bases at J, with 16 bases in the middle. DNA of the CDR3: TGTGCCAGCAGTTATCGGGGGGCAATCTTCAATGAGCAGTTCTTC. This encodes CASSYRGAIFNEQFF.

Only a few counts were recorded for this clonotype. This chain uses TRBV5-5 with TRBJ2-5; 10 bases match TRBD2. Germline CDR1 and CDR2: SGHKS and YYEKEE (reference sequence). The CDR3 loop spans 16 amino acids. The junction had 9 bases not matched to a gene; V was cut back by 2 bases and J by 5 bases. The CDR3, as DNA: TGTGCCAGCAGCTTTGGAGCGGGAGGGTCTACGGAGACCCAGTACTTC. It encodes CASSFGAGGSTETQYF.

This clonotype was detected many times. The genes are TRBV7-8 and TRBJ1-3; D is unclear. Trimming took off 2 bases at V and 0 bases at J, with 5 bases between the two ends. CDR1 and CDR2 (germline): SGHVS, FQNEAQ. The CDR3 spans 14 residues. CDR3 in amino acids: CASSLKGSGNTIYF. In DNA, the CDR3 is TGTGCCAGCAGCTTAAAGGGCTCTGGAAACACCATATATTTT.

The table lists this clonotype with many counts. V usage is TRBV7-2 and J usage is TRBJ1-2; D gene unclear. Trimming removed 2 bases at V and 2 bases at J, with 9 bases between. CDR1 and CDR2 (germline): SGHTA, FQGNSA. The CDR3 is 14 amino acids. CDR3 amino acids: CASSLLSRNYGYTF. The CDR3, as DNA: TGTGCCAGCAGCTTACTTTCCAGGAACTATGGCTACACCTTC. Drawing the rest from reference TRBV7-2 and TRBJ1-2, the complete variable domain is GAGVSQSPSNKVTEKGKDVELRCDPISGHTALYWYRQSLGQGLEFLIYFQGNSAPDKSGLPSDRFSAERTGGSVSTLTIQRTQQEDSAVYLCASSLLSRNYGYTFGSGTRLTVV.

In its sample, this clonotype was seen a few times. The V call is TRBV5-4, the J call TRBJ2-3; D is possibly TRBD2 (6 bases). The CDR3 contains 19 residues. The V end was cut by 4 bases, the J end by 0 bases, with 24 bases between. The germline CDR1 and CDR2 sequences are SGHNT and YYREEE (reference sequence). The CDR3 nucleotides read TGTGCCAGCAGCGAGGGACTGAGCGGCCTCCGTGCTAGCACAGATACGCAGTATTTT. Residues: CASSEGLSGLRASTDTQYF.

V is TRBV19 and J is TRBJ2-7; D is ambiguous. The CDR3 contains 14 residues. From germline, CDR1 is LNHDA and CDR2 SQIVND (reference sequence). The V and J ends lost 1 base and 3 bases respectively, with 10 bases between them. CDR3 sequence: CASSIGGSDYEQYF. The CDR3 DNA reads TGTGCCAGTAGTATAGGTGGCAGCGACTACGAGCAGTACTTC.

Many counts were recorded for this clonotype. The V gene is TRBV11-2, the J gene TRBJ2-3; D is perhaps TRBD1 (6 bases). The germline V gene encodes CDR1 SGHAT and CDR2 FQNNGV. The CDR3 sequence is 14 residues long. The V end was cut by 3 bases, the J end by 2 bases, with 9 bases between. CDR3 nucleotides: TGTGCCAGCAGCTTTACAGGGTCCACAGATACGCAGTATTTT. It encodes CASSFTGSTDTQYF. The full variable domain, in which reference TRBV11-2 and TRBJ2-3 provide the parts outside the CDR3, is EAGVAQSPRYKIIEKRQSVAFWCNPISGHATLYWYQQILGQGPKLLIQFQNNGVVDDSQLPKDRFSAERLKGVDSTLKIQPAKLEDSAVYLCASSFTGSTDTQYFGPGTRLTVL.

This clonotype was recorded many times. V and J are TRBV7-2 and TRBJ2-2, with D possibly being TRBD2 (5 bases). The CDR3 runs 13 residues. V lost 3 bases to trimming and J lost 7 bases, with 9 bases between them. Germline-derived CDR1 and CDR2 are SGHTA and FQGNSA. CDR3 in amino acids: CASSFAGVGELFF. CDR3 DNA: TGTGCCAGCAGCTTCGCGGGCGTCGGGGAGCTGTTTTTT.

The gene calls are TRBV20-1 and TRBJ1-5; unclear D gene. The CDR3 length is 17 residues. V lost 0 bases and J 0 bases, leaving 15 bases between the germline ends. CDR1 is DFQATT and CDR2 is SNEGSKA in the germline V gene (reference sequence). For the CDR3, the DNA is TGCAGTGCTAGAGAAATTCAAGGGATGGATAGCAATCAGCCCCAGCATTTT. Encoded protein: CSAREIQGMDSNQPQHF.